Below, 21 T cell receptor beta chains from the same sample are listed, as sequenced in a study of blood T cell repertoires in COVID-19. Generated by immunoSEQ multiplex PCR, the TCRdb table keeps only in-frame clones and is missing some. Of about 55,000 clones listed, 75% to 90% are singletons. Sequenced: peripheral blood. Source of these receptors: a human donor in a cohort sampled during active COVID-19.

The chain uses TRBV30 and TRBJ1-1, with a possible D match to TRBD1 (5 bases). The CDR3 is made up of 11 amino acids. Trimming shortened V by 5 bases and J by 7 bases, and 11 bases separated the two germline ends. From germline, CDR1 is GTSNPN and CDR2 SVGIG (reference sequence). CDR3 sequence reads: CAWGRTGEAFF. The CDR3 bases are TGTGCCTGGGGACGAACAGGTGAAGCTTTCTTT.

The J gene is TRBJ2-5, the V gene TRBV2, with TRBD1 identical over 11 bases. The J segment lost 4 bases and the V segment lost 7 bases, leaving 8 bases of the junction unmatched. This CDR3 is built from 15 residues. Germline CDR1 reads SNHLY; CDR2 reads FYNNEI. The CDR3: CASNSQGQGGETQYF. As DNA, the CDR3 is TGTGCCAGCAATTCACAGGGACAGGGGGGAGAGACCCAGTACTTC.

CDR3 bases: TGTGCCAGCAGCTTACAGGGGGTCGCGAACACCGGGGAGCTGTTTTTT. This sequence encodes CASSLQGVANTGELFF. The rearrangement uses TRBV7-2 and TRBJ2-2; 7 bases fit TRBD1. Germline lookup yields CDR1 SGHTA and CDR2 FQGNSA. The CDR3 is 16 residues long. V was pared by 2 bases and J by 0 bases, with 3 bases of the junction left unmatched.

The rearrangement joins TRBV10-3 to TRBJ1-1; 7 bases match TRBD1. Germline assignment: CDR1 ENHRY and CDR2 SYGVKD. V lost 7 bases, J lost 5 bases, and 7 bases stayed unmatched. The CDR3 contains 13 residues. DNA for the CDR3: TGTGCCATCACCAGGGGGAGTAAGACTGAAGCTTTCTTT. Translation: CAITRGSKTEAFF.

This chain links TRBV5-1 with TRBJ1-6; a possible D gene is TRBD1 (6 bases). Germline lookup yields CDR1 SGHRS and CDR2 YFSETQ. The CDR3 totals 17 residues. The germline V and J ends were trimmed by 0 bases and 2 bases, with 12 bases remaining between them. CDR3 DNA: TGCGCCAGCAGCTTGGAGCCCAGGGGAACCTATAATTCACCCCTCCACTTT. It specifies CASSLEPRGTYNSPLHF.

The chain couples TRBV11-3 to TRBJ2-1; 10 nucleotides line up with TRBD2. CDR1 and CDR2 from the germline V gene are SGHNT and YENEEA. V lost 1 base and J lost 4; bases outside the gene matches: 1. CDR3 length equals 15 residues. CDR3 DNA: TGTGCCAGCAGCTTAGGGACTAGCGGATACAATGAGCAGTTCTTC. Amino acid sequence: CASSLGTSGYNEQFF.

The DNA for the CDR3 is TGTGCCAGCAGTCATCGCGCTTACAGGGGCGGCAATCAGCCCCAGCATTTT. Protein sequence: CASSHRAYRGGNQPQHF. The J gene is TRBJ1-5, the V gene TRBV28; 7 bases fit TRBD1. The CDR3 is made up of 17 amino acids. Looked up from germline, CDR1 is MDHEN and CDR2 is SYDVKM. V was clipped by 5 bases and J by 2 bases; unmatched bases: 12. Based on the CDR3 plus reference TRBV28 and TRBJ1-5, the full variable domain is DVKVTQSSRYLVKRTGEKVFLECVQDMDHENMFWYRQDPGLGLRLIYFSYDVKMKEKGDIPEGYSVSREKKERFSLILESASTNQTSMYLCASSHRAYRGGNQPQHFGDGTRLSIL.

This clone has only one observation. The V gene is TRBV11-2, the J gene TRBJ2-2; 9 bases line up with TRBD1. The length of the CDR3 is 16 residues. The junction had 6 bases not matched to a gene; V was cut back by 0 bases and J by 7 bases. CDR1 SGHAT and CDR2 FQNNGV come from the germline V gene. The CDR3 here is CASSLDSTGGRGELFF. CDR3 in DNA: TGTGCCAGCAGCTTAGATTCGACAGGGGGGCGCGGGGAGCTGTTTTTT.

The chain carries TRBV28 and TRBJ2-1; 10 nucleotides align to TRBD1. CDR3 length: 18 amino acids. Germline V gives CDR1 MDHEN, CDR2 SYDVKM. The trim removed 4 bases at V and 5 bases at J, leaving 14 bases unmatched. The CDR3 sequence: CASSSTGQGFFVDNEQFF. The CDR3 nucleotides read TGTGCCAGCAGTTCGACGGGACAGGGGTTTTTTGTCGACAATGAGCAGTTCTTC.

The V and J genes are TRBV28 and TRBJ1-1, with TRBD1 as a possible D gene (5 bases). V shed 9 bases and J shed 5 bases, with 16 bases lying between them. This CDR3 has 13 amino acids. From germline, CDR1 is MDHEN and CDR2 SYDVKM. CDR3 sequence reads: CASSGGEGTEAFF. CDR3 coding DNA: TGTGCCAGTTCGGGGGGGGAGGGAACTGAAGCTTTCTTT.

This chain joins TRBV12-3 or TRBV12-4 and TRBJ2-2; D call uncertain. V gave up 7 bases and J gave up 4 bases, with 10 bases separating them. The CDR3 spans 13 residues. CDR3 nucleotides: TGTGCCAGCACCAATGAGTTCACCGGGGAGCTGTTTTTT. It yields the protein CASTNEFTGELFF.

The chain joins TRBV28 to TRBJ2-6, with TRBD1 matching 8 bases. After removal of 6 bases from V and 4 bases from J, the junction contained 2 bases not matched to a gene. CDR3 length: 14 residues. CDR1 is MDHEN, CDR2 SYDVKM, per germline. The CDR3 region is CASRDRAGANVLTF. The CDR3 bases are TGTGCCAGCAGGGACAGGGCCGGGGCCAACGTCCTGACTTTC.

This chain connects TRBV11-2 to TRBJ2-3; 10 bases line up with TRBD2. Germline V gene sequence: CDR1 SGHAT, CDR2 FQNNGV. V lost 4 bases and J lost 4; bases outside the gene matches: 2. The CDR3 sequence is 14 residues long. This chain's CDR3 is CASSSSGSPDTQYF. DNA for the CDR3: TGTGCCAGCAGCTCTAGCGGGAGTCCAGATACGCAGTATTTT.

The CDR3 DNA follows: TGTGCCAGCTCACCTGGGCAGGGGACCAACACCGGGGAGCTGTTTTTT. Protein product: CASSPGQGTNTGELFF. This chain joins TRBV18 and TRBJ2-2, with TRBD1 as a possible D gene (6 bases). The CDR3 length is 16 residues. From germline, CDR1 is KGHSH and CDR2 LQKENI. V lost 3 bases and J lost 2, with 13 bases in between.

In its sample, this clone was seen many times. The chain links TRBV4-2 to TRBJ2-2; TRBD1 matches at 7 bases. Germline CDR1 is LGHNA and CDR2 is YNFKEQ. The CDR3 spans 18 residues. The J segment lost 0 bases and the V segment lost 0 bases, leaving 7 bases of the junction unmatched. CDR3 coding DNA: TGTGCCAGCAGCCAAGAGAGGATCGGGACAGCGAACACCGGGGAGCTGTTTTTT. Protein product: CASSQERIGTANTGELFF.

The genes are TRBV7-2 and TRBJ2-1; 9 nucleotides line up with TRBD2. The CDR3 has 15 residues. Germline CDR1 reads SGHTA; CDR2 reads FQGNSA. After removal of 4 bases from V and 3 bases from J, the junction contained 4 bases not matched to a gene. CDR3 in DNA: TGTGCCAGCAGCTCCTCTAGCGGGAACTACAATGAGCAGTTCTTC. Residues: CASSSSSGNYNEQFF.

J is TRBJ2-2 and V is TRBV7-9; D uncertain. Trimming stripped 5 bases from V and 1 base from J, with 8 bases between. Germline CDR1 reads SEHNR; CDR2 reads FQNEAQ (reference sequence). The length of the CDR3 is 14 residues. CDR3 bases: TGTGCCAGCAGCCAAGTACAGAACACCGGGGAGCTGTTTTTT. Translated, it gives CASSQVQNTGELFF.

The chain links TRBV5-1 to TRBJ2-4, with 7 bases matching TRBD1. Germline V gives CDR1 SGHRS, CDR2 YFSETQ. The CDR3 loop spans 20 amino acids. Unmatched junction bases numbered 16, after V lost 0 bases and J lost 1 base. CDR3 DNA sequence: TGCGCCAGCAGCTTGGCTGAGGGGGCCCTACCGATTGCTGCCAAAAACATTCAGTACTTC. The encoded protein is CASSLAEGALPIAAKNIQYF.

The rearrangement links TRBV18 to TRBJ2-7; 11 bases are a match to TRBD1. CDR1 is KGHSH, CDR2 LQKENI, per germline. The CDR3 consists of 15 residues. V was pared by 6 bases and J by 4 bases, with 8 bases of the junction left unmatched. CDR3 loop: CASSQPGQGEYEQYF. CDR3 bases: TGTGCCAGCTCCCAGCCGGGACAGGGGGAATACGAGCAGTACTTC.

The rearrangement joins TRBV5-1 to TRBJ2-1, with TRBD1 matching 8 bases. This CDR3 is 13 amino acids long. J was trimmed by 8 bases and V by 4 bases; bases with no gene match: 5. CDR1 SGHRS and CDR2 YFSETQ come from the germline V gene. CDR3 coding DNA: TGCGCCAGCAGCCAGGACAGGGCCGATGAGCAGTTCTTC. Its protein product is CASSQDRADEQFF.

This chain links TRBV18 with TRBJ2-3; D is unresolved. The germline V gene encodes CDR1 KGHSH and CDR2 LQKENI. V lost 2 bases to trimming and J lost 5 bases, with 11 bases between them. CDR3 length equals 14 residues. The CDR3 nucleotides are TGTGCCAGCTCACCATCAACAGCCCAAGATACGCAGTATTTT. Its protein is CASSPSTAQDTQYF.